The 29 T cell receptor beta chains below were found in one sample sequenced in a study of cytomegalovirus exposure and HLA in healthy donors. Primers included in the PCR were 60 Vbeta and 13 Jbeta primers. Measured with immunoSEQ multiplex PCR; TCRdb has only the in-frame clones, and not every one. This repertoire shows roughly 150,000 clones, approximately 71% found once; its top ten account for approximately 11%. The sequencing input was PBMCs. Source of these receptors: a man aged 18 to 35 in good health and CMV-seropositive.

This chain connects TRBV6-1 to TRBJ2-7; 15 bases match TRBD2. Germline CDR1 is MNHNS and CDR2 is SASEGT. The CDR3 is made up of 16 amino acids. The J segment lost 8 bases and the V segment lost 0 bases, leaving 5 bases of the junction unmatched. For the CDR3, the DNA is TGTGCCAGCAGTGAAGCGGGGGGACTAGCGGGAGGCAAGCAGTACTTC. Amino acid sequence: CASSEAGGLAGGKQYF.

CDR3 protein: CASSNPFAGRGYEQYF. In DNA, the CDR3 is TGTGCCAGTAGTAATCCTTTCGCGGGAAGAGGATACGAGCAGTACTTC. This chain connects TRBV19 to TRBJ2-7; possibly TRBD2 for D (6 bases). Germline V lookup: CDR1 LNHDA, CDR2 SQIVND (reference sequence). Trimming took 4 bases from V and 4 from J, leaving 20 bases between them. The CDR3 extends over 16 amino acids.

This sequence joins TRBV20-1 and TRBJ2-3; the D is unclear. The V end lost 2 bases, the J end lost 6 bases, and 6 bases lay between the germline ends. In germline, CDR1 is DFQATT, CDR2 SNEGSKA (reference sequence). This CDR3 has 11 amino acids. CDR3 amino acids: CSARWRDTQYF. Here the CDR3 DNA reads TGCAGTGCTAGATGGCGGGATACGCAGTATTTT.

This chain joins TRBV13 and TRBJ2-1, with 8 bases lining up with TRBD2. The CDR3 totals 13 residues. From germline, CDR1 is PRHDT and CDR2 FYEKMQ (reference sequence). Trimming cost V 5 bases and J 11 bases; bases outside gene matches: 8. Here the CDR3 DNA reads TGTGCCAGCAGCCGCGGGCTAGCGGGTAAGCAGTTCTTC. Translating gives CASSRGLAGKQFF.

The chain recombines TRBV5-1 with TRBJ2-7, with a tentative D call TRBD2 (6 bases). CDR1 SGHRS and CDR2 YFSETQ come from the germline V gene. The V gene lost 7 bases and the J gene lost 1 base, with 18 bases spanning the gap. This CDR3 has 15 residues. This CDR3 reads CASSGAEGPSYEQYF. CDR3 bases: TGCGCCAGCTCGGGAGCGGAGGGGCCATCCTACGAGCAGTACTTC.

This clone appeared a few times. The chain carries TRBV7-6 and TRBJ2-7; TRBD2 aligns across 7 bases. This CDR3 region has 16 residues. Germline assignment: CDR1 SGHVS and CDR2 FNYEAQ. J gave up 4 bases and V 1 base, and 10 bases lay outside the gene matches. This CDR3 is CASSLETAGDGYEQYF. DNA for the CDR3: TGTGCCAGCAGCTTAGAGACGGCGGGAGACGGGTACGAGCAGTACTTC.

The CDR3 sequence: CASSPGARRDTQYF. In nucleotides, the CDR3 is TGTGCCAGCTCACCGGGGGCCCGGAGGGATACGCAGTATTTT. The rearrangement joins TRBV18 to TRBJ2-3, with D possibly being TRBD1 (6 bases). CDR3 length: 14 residues. With 3 bases removed from V and 6 bases from J, the gap between germline ends came to 13 bases. Germline loops: CDR1 KGHSH, CDR2 LQKENI.

This clone came up a few times. The rearrangement links TRBV9 to TRBJ2-2; 8 nucleotides match TRBD1. Germline V gene lookup returns CDR1 SGDLS and CDR2 YYNGEE. With 0 bases clipped from V and 5 bases from J, the junction kept 6 bases outside the gene matches. The CDR3 contains 16 residues. In nucleotides, the CDR3 is TGTGCCAGCAGCGTAGCCTCAGGGGGCGGGACCGGGGAGCTGTTTTTT. Its translation: CASSVASGGGTGELFF.

The chain joins TRBV6-1 to TRBJ1-2; TRBD1 matches 7 bases. The V gene end was trimmed by 11 bases and the J gene end by 2 bases; junction bases not matched to a gene: 5. The CDR3 sequence is 12 residues long. Germline V gene data show CDR1 as MNHNS and CDR2 as SASEGT. DNA of the CDR3: TGTGCCTCCCAGGGACAGAACTATGGCTACACCTTC. Amino acids: CASQGQNYGYTF.

The CDR3 coding sequence is TGTGCCAGCAGTTTATATAGACAGGGGGCAGATACGCAGTATTTT. Amino acids: CASSLYRQGADTQYF. The J gene is TRBJ2-3, the V gene TRBV28; 9 nucleotides match TRBD1. In germline, CDR1 is MDHEN, CDR2 SYDVKM. The CDR3 loop spans 15 amino acids. Germline trimming cut 1 base from V and 4 bases from J; bases unmatched to any gene: 3.

The J gene is TRBJ2-5, the V gene TRBV2, with 7 bases that match TRBD1. Unmatched junction bases numbered 7, after V lost 8 bases and J lost 4 bases. There are 13 residues in the CDR3. The germline gives CDR1 SNHLY, CDR2 FYNNEI. The CDR3 bases are TGTGCCAGCCACAGGGGAATTGGAGAGACCCAGTACTTC. It specifies CASHRGIGETQYF.

The V gene is TRBV19, the J gene TRBJ1-1; 7 bases map to TRBD1. Per germline, CDR1 LNHDA and CDR2 SQIVND (reference sequence). This CDR3 has 16 amino acids. V was pared by 7 bases and J by 1 base, with 12 bases of the junction left unmatched. CDR3 coding DNA: TGTGCCAGTAAAAGCCAGGGGGGTGTTAAGAACACTGAAGCTTTCTTT. Its protein is CASKSQGGVKNTEAFF. Full variable domain (rest looked up from reference TRBV19 and TRBJ1-1): DGGITQSPKYLFRKEGQNVTLSCEQNLNHDAMYWYRQDPGQGLRLIYYSQIVNDFQKGDIAEGYSVSREKKESFPLTVTSAQKNPTAFYLCASKSQGGVKNTEAFFGQGTRLTVV.

The chain recombines TRBV30 with TRBJ1-6; no clear D gene. The ends were cut back, 1 base at V and 2 bases at J, with 12 bases in the middle. This CDR3 is 16 amino acids long. The V gene's germline CDR1 is GTSNPN and CDR2 SVGIG (reference sequence). The chain's CDR3 is CAWSDGLGAYNSPLHF. The CDR3 DNA reads TGTGCCTGGAGTGATGGGCTGGGAGCCTATAATTCACCCCTCCACTTT.

The chain links TRBV28 to TRBJ1-1; 7 bases align to TRBD1. Germline CDR1 MDHEN, CDR2 SYDVKM. With V trimmed by 11 bases and J by 1 base, 19 bases remained unmatched. This CDR3 is built from 17 residues. DNA of the CDR3: TGTGCCGCCAAGCCCCCCAACCGGGACAGCAAGAACACTGAAGCTTTCTTT. Protein sequence: CAAKPPNRDSKNTEAFF. The complete variable domain, with remaining parts taken from reference TRBV28 and TRBJ1-1, reads DVKVTQSSRYLVKRTGEKVFLECVQDMDHENMFWYRQDPGLGLRLIYFSYDVKMKEKGDIPEGYSVSREKKERFSLILESASTNQTSMYLCAAKPPNRDSKNTEAFFGQGTRLTVV.

This chain uses TRBV9 with TRBJ1-5; D may be TRBD1 (6 bases). Deletions cut 6 bases from V and 1 base from J, with 14 bases between. The CDR3 sequence is 15 residues long. Germline V CDR1 and CDR2: SGDLS, YYNGEE. DNA of the CDR3: TGTGCCAGCAACGCTAACGGACAGAGCAATCAGCCCCAGCATTTT. This gives the protein CASNANGQSNQPQHF.

The chain employs TRBV11-2 and TRBJ2-3; a weak D match, TRBD2 (6 bases). V lost 5 bases to trimming and J lost 5 bases, with 8 bases between them. Germline-derived CDR1 and CDR2 are SGHAT and FQNNGV. This CDR3 has 12 residues. The CDR3 protein is CASSRERDTQYF. As DNA, the CDR3 is TGTGCCAGCAGCCGGGAGAGAGATACGCAGTATTTT.

About this clone itself: Germline is not matched at one junction end, which may reflect a read error. The V gene is TRBV7-9, the J gene TRBJ2-3, with a tentative D call TRBD2 (6 bases). Germline lookup yields CDR1 SEHNR and CDR2 FQNEAQ (reference sequence). The CDR3 extends over 16 amino acids. The CDR3 DNA reads TGTTCCAGCAGCTTAGGCTTAGCGGCTAGCACAGATACGCAGTATTTT. Amino acid sequence: CSSSLGLAASTDTQYF.

The genes are TRBV7-3 and TRBJ1-2, with 9 bases matching TRBD1. Germline loops: CDR1 SGHTA, CDR2 FQGTGA. The CDR3 runs 16 residues. The V segment lost 5 bases and the J segment 4 bases; nucleotides outside the gene matches: 11. CDR3 nucleotides: TGTGCCAGCAGCCCCGCGCCGACAGGGGGAGGCTATGGCTACACCTTC. Translation gives CASSPAPTGGGYGYTF.

J is TRBJ2-2 and V is TRBV18; D is uncertain. In germline, CDR1 is KGHSH, CDR2 LQKENI. The CDR3 has 14 residues. Trimming pared 2 bases from V and 3 bases from J, leaving 7 bases between. The CDR3 is CASSPSQDTGELFF. The CDR3 DNA is TGTGCCAGCTCACCAAGCCAGGACACCGGGGAGCTGTTTTTT.

The chain links TRBV5-1 to TRBJ2-5, with a possible D match to TRBD2 (6 bases). The CDR3 runs 14 residues. V was trimmed by 0 bases and J by 5 bases, leaving 11 bases between them. From germline, CDR1 is SGHRS and CDR2 YFSETQ. CDR3 protein: CASSLAGRRETQYF. CDR3 in DNA: TGCGCCAGCAGCTTGGCGGGGAGGCGGGAGACCCAGTACTTC.

The J gene is TRBJ2-7, the V gene TRBV30; D remains unclear. CDR3 size: 13 residues. V lost 0 bases and J 0 bases, leaving 6 bases between the germline ends. Per germline, CDR1 GTSNPN and CDR2 SVGIG (reference sequence). The CDR3 DNA sequence: TGTGCCTGGAGTGTAGAGCGCTCCTACGAGCAGTACTTC. It specifies CAWSVERSYEQYF. The full variable domain, with the rest looked up from reference TRBV30 and TRBJ2-7, is SQTIHQWPATLVQPVGSPLSLECTVEGTSNPNLYWYRQAAGRGLQLLFYSVGIGQISSEVPQNLSASRPQDRQFILSSKKLLLSDSGFYLCAWSVERSYEQYFGPGTRLTVT.

The chain links TRBV7-7 to TRBJ2-1; D possibly corresponds to TRBD1 (6 bases). CDR1 is SSHAT, CDR2 FNYEAQ, per germline (reference sequence). The CDR3 runs 13 residues. V was clipped by 5 bases and J by 7 bases, with 12 bases between them. The CDR3: CASSPGQLNEQFF. CDR3 nucleotides: TGTGCCAGCAGCCCCGGACAGTTAAATGAGCAGTTCTTC.

The J gene is TRBJ2-1, the V gene TRBV29-1, with D possibly being TRBD1 (8 bases). CDR1 is SQVTM and CDR2 is ANQGSEA in the germline V gene. The CDR3 is 12 amino acids. Trimming took 6 bases from V and 4 from J, leaving 10 bases between them. CDR3 bases: TGCAGCGTACAGGGGGGGTACAATGAGCAGTTCTTC. It codes for CSVQGGYNEQFF.

The chain employs TRBV2 and TRBJ1-3; TRBD1 is a possible D gene (5 bases). V dropped 8 bases and J dropped 9 bases, with 20 bases sitting between them. This CDR3 region has 14 residues. The germline CDR1 and CDR2 sequences are SNHLY and FYNNEI. In nucleotides, the CDR3 is TGTGCCAGCTGTATGGACACCTCAAGTAGCACCATATATTTT. Translated, it gives CASCMDTSSSTIYF.

This clone appeared a few times. The chain carries TRBV5-6 and TRBJ2-7; 8 bases are a match to TRBD1. The V gene's germline CDR1 is SGHDT and CDR2 YYEEEE. The CDR3 extends over 17 amino acids. J lost 4 bases, V lost 3 bases, and 15 bases had no gene match. The DNA for the CDR3 is TGTGCCAGCAGCTACCCCACAGGACAGGGTAGGCGTTACGAGCAGTACTTC. Its translation: CASSYPTGQGRRYEQYF.

The chain recombines TRBV19 with TRBJ2-1, with D possibly being TRBD2 (6 bases). The CDR3 sequence is 18 residues long. The germline gives CDR1 LNHDA, CDR2 SQIVND (reference sequence). V lost 4 bases and J 0 bases, leaving 19 bases between the germline ends. CDR3 sequence (DNA): TGTGCCAGTAGTACTAGTCCCGTGATAGCGGCCTCCTACAATGAGCAGTTCTTC. It is translated as CASSTSPVIAASYNEQFF.

The CDR3 DNA sequence: TGTGCCAGCAGCCAAGTGGATTATCTAGCGGAAGCTAGCACAGATACGCAGTATTTT. Translated: CASSQVDYLAEASTDTQYF. The chain links TRBV4-2 to TRBJ2-3, with 7 bases identical to TRBD2. CDR1 and CDR2 from the germline V gene are LGHNA and YNFKEQ. This CDR3 region has 19 residues. V shed 1 base, J shed 0 bases, and the junction held 13 bases outside the gene matches.

The chain uses TRBV19 and TRBJ2-1, with 13 bases aligning to TRBD2. This CDR3 region has 14 residues. V was clipped by 5 bases and J by 12 bases; unmatched bases: 7. The germline gives CDR1 LNHDA, CDR2 SQIVND (reference sequence). The CDR3 loop reads CASSSGLAGAGQFF. CDR3 nucleotide sequence: TGTGCCAGTAGTTCCGGACTAGCGGGAGCCGGGCAGTTCTTC.

The DNA for the CDR3 is TGTGCCAGCTCACCACTACAGAGCAGCTCCTACAATGAGCAGTTCTTC. Amino acids: CASSPLQSSSYNEQFF. The chain links TRBV18 to TRBJ2-1, with D hard to call. V lost 1 base, J lost 0 bases, and 10 bases lay in between. Germline CDR1 reads KGHSH; CDR2 reads LQKENI. The CDR3 runs to 16 residues.